The rows below give T cell receptor beta chains drawn from one sample of a study of long-term antiretroviral therapy in people with HIV. Assay used: immunoSEQ multiplex PCR; TCRdb lists only in-frame clones, some missing. The sample records 9,500 to 15,000 clones, more than 75% being singletons. The sample was unsorted PBMCs, taken just over 8 years after starting antiretroviral therapy. The receptors were sampled from a man between 45 and 60 years old with HIV. CDR3s include the opening cysteine and the closing phenylalanine or tryptophan. Fields, in order: J gene, D gene, clone size, CDR3 length, V gene, CDR3 DNA, CDR3 protein. D genes are given only for firm matches. Where a row states a size, it is once, few, many or the class of an expanded clone; other rows omit it.

j_gene: TRBJ2-2; d_gene: .; abundance: .; len: 17; v_gene: TRBV27; CDR3nt: TGTGCCAGCAGTTTACTACCAGGGGGGCCCCGGACCGGGGAGCTGTTTTTT; CDR3aa: CASSLLPGGPRTGELFF
j_gene: TRBJ2-7; d_gene: .; abundance: .; len: 11; v_gene: TRBV6-5; CDR3nt: TGTGCCAGCAGTCCGTCCTACGAGCAGTACTTC; CDR3aa: CASSPSYEQYF
j_gene: TRBJ2-7; d_gene: TRBD1; abundance: .; len: 15; v_gene: TRBV7-2; CDR3nt: TGTGCCAGCAGCTTAGGGCAGGGGGCGGCGTACGAGCAGTACTTC; CDR3aa: CASSLGQGAAYEQYF
j_gene: TRBJ2-1; d_gene: .; abundance: few; len: 15; v_gene: TRBV7-3; CDR3nt: TGTGCCAGCAGCTTATCCGGCGGAGCCTACAATGAGCAGTTCTTC; CDR3aa: CASSLSGGAYNEQFF
j_gene: TRBJ2-2; d_gene: .; abundance: .; len: 16; v_gene: TRBV11-2; CDR3nt: TGTGCCAGCTTACCCACAGGGGAGGCGAACACCGGGGAGCTGTTTTTT; CDR3aa: CASLPTGEANTGELFF
j_gene: TRBJ2-7; d_gene: .; abundance: .; len: 15; v_gene: TRBV27; CDR3nt: TGTGCCAGCAGCTATTCGACAGGTATGAGAAACGAGCAGTACTTC; CDR3aa: CASSYSTGMRNEQYF
j_gene: TRBJ2-4; d_gene: .; abundance: few; len: 16; v_gene: TRBV28; CDR3nt: TGTGCCAGCAGTTTGAGGGTGGGGGGAGCCAAAAACATTCAGTACTTC; CDR3aa: CASSLRVGGAKNIQYF
j_gene: TRBJ1-1; d_gene: .; abundance: .; len: 14; v_gene: TRBV9; CDR3nt: TGTGCCAGCAGCCCGTGGGGGACGAACACTGAAGCTTTCTTT; CDR3aa: CASSPWGTNTEAFF
j_gene: TRBJ1-2; d_gene: .; abundance: .; len: 16; v_gene: TRBV30; CDR3nt: TGTGCCTGGAACTCCTTCGACAGTTTCTTTAACTATGGCTACACCTTC; CDR3aa: CAWNSFDSFFNYGYTF
j_gene: TRBJ2-1; d_gene: TRBD1; abundance: .; len: 14; v_gene: TRBV5-6; CDR3nt: TGTGCCAGCAGCTTGGGGGACAGGGATCATGAGCAGTTCTTC; CDR3aa: CASSLGDRDHEQFF
j_gene: TRBJ2-7; d_gene: TRBD1; abundance: .; len: 15; v_gene: TRBV7-9; CDR3nt: TGTGCCAGCAGCCCGGGGACAGGGAGGCCCTACGAGCAGTACTTC; CDR3aa: CASSPGTGRPYEQYF
j_gene: TRBJ2-7; d_gene: .; abundance: .; len: 15; v_gene: TRBV6-1; CDR3nt: TGTGCCAGCAGTGTTGACATCACAGCCTCCTACGAGCAGTACTTC; CDR3aa: CASSVDITASYEQYF